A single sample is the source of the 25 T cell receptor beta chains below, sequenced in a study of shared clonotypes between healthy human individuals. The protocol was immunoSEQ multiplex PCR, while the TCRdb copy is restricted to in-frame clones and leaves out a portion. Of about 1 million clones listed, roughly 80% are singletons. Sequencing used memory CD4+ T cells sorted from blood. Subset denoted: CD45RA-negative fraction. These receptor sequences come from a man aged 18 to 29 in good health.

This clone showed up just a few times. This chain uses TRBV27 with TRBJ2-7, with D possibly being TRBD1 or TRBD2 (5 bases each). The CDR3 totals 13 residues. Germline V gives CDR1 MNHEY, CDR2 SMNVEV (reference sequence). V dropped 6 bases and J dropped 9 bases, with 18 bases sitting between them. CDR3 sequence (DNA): TGTGCCAGCAGGGGAACGGACCGGGACCCGCAGTACTTC. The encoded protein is CASRGTDRDPQYF.

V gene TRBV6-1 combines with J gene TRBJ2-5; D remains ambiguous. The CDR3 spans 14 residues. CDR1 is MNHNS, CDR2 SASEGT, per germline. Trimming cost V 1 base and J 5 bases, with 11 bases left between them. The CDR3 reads CASSEGVQRETQYF. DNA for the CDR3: TGTGCCAGCAGTGAAGGGGTCCAGAGGGAGACCCAGTACTTC.

This CDR3 is CASSGTALAKNIQYF. For the CDR3, the DNA is TGTGCCAGCAGCGGGACAGCTCTAGCCAAAAACATTCAGTACTTC. The J gene is TRBJ2-4, the V gene TRBV6-5, with 7 bases fitting TRBD1. The germline gives CDR1 MNHEY, CDR2 SVGAGI. The J segment lost 0 bases and the V segment lost 6 bases, leaving 5 bases of the junction unmatched. The length of the CDR3 is 15 residues.

DNA of the CDR3: TGTGCCAGTGCCCAGACACTTCGGGGGGAGCAGTACTTC. Residues: CASAQTLRGEQYF. V and J are TRBV19 and TRBJ2-7; possible D gene TRBD2, 6 bases. CDR1 is LNHDA, CDR2 SQIVND, per germline (reference sequence). The V and J ends lost 8 bases and 7 bases respectively, with 18 bases between them. This CDR3 is 13 amino acids long.

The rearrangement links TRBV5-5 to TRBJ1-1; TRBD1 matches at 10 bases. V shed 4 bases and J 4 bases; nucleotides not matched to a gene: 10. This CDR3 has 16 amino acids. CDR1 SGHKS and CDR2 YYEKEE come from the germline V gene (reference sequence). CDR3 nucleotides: TGTGCCAGCAGCGGGGTGCTTCGGACAGGGGGCACTGAAGCTTTCTTT. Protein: CASSGVLRTGGTEAFF.

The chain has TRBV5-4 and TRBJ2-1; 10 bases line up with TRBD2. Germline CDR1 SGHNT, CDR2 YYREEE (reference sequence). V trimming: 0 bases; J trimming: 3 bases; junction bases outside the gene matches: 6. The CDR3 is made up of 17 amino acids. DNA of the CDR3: TGTGCCAGCAGCTTGGGATCGCGGACTAGCGGCTACAATGAGCAGTTCTTC. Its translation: CASSLGSRTSGYNEQFF.

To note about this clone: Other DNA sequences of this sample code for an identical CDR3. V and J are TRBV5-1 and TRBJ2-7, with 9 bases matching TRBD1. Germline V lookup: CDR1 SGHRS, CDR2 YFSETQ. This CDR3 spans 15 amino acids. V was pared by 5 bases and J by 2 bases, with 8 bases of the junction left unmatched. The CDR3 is CASSLGGQGPYEQYF. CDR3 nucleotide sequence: TGCGCCAGCAGTCTTGGGGGACAGGGACCCTACGAGCAGTACTTC.

The CDR3 reads CASSSQAGGGTDTQYF. In nucleotides, the CDR3 is TGTGCCAGCAGCTCTCAAGCGGGAGGGGGCACAGATACGCAGTATTTT. The chain joins TRBV5-4 to TRBJ2-3; 10 bases fit TRBD2. Germline CDR1 SGHNT, CDR2 YYREEE (reference sequence). The CDR3 is 16 residues long. V lost 3 bases to trimming and J lost 1 base; unmatched junction nucleotides: 5.

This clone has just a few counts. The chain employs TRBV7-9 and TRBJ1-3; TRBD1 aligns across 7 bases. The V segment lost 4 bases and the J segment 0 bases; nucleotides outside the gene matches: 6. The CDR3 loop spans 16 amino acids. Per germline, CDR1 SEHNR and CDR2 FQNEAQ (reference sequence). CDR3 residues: CASSSRGLSSGNTIYF. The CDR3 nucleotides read TGTGCCAGCAGCTCAAGGGGGCTAAGCTCTGGAAACACCATATATTTT.

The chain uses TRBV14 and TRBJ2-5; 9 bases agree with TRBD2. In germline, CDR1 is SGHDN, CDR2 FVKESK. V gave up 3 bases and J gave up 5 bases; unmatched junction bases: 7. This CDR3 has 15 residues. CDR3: CASSHLGGGAETQYF. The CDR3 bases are TGTGCCAGCAGCCATCTGGGCGGGGGGGCCGAGACCCAGTACTTC. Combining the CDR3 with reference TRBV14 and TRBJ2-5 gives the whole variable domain EAGVTQFPSHSVIEKGQTVTLRCDPISGHDNLYWYRRVMGKEIKFLLHFVKESKQDESGMPNNRFLAERTGGTYSTLKVQPAELEDSGVYFCASSHLGGGAETQYFGPGTRLLVL.

For the CDR3, the DNA is TGCGCCAGCAGCCAAGATCTTCCGCGACTTACCTCTGGGGCCAACGTCCTGACTTTC. Protein sequence: CASSQDLPRLTSGANVLTF. The rearrangement links TRBV4-3 to TRBJ2-6; D is ambiguous. Trimming stripped 0 bases from V and 0 bases from J, with 15 bases between. CDR1 is LGHNA and CDR2 is YSLEER in the germline V gene. CDR3 length: 19 residues.

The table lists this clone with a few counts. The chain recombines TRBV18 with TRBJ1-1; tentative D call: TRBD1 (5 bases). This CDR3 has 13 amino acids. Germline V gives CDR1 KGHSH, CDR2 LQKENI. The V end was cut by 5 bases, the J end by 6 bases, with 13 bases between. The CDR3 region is CASSSSRGAEAFF. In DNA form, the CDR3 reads TGTGCCAGCTCATCGAGTCGGGGGGCTGAAGCTTTCTTT.

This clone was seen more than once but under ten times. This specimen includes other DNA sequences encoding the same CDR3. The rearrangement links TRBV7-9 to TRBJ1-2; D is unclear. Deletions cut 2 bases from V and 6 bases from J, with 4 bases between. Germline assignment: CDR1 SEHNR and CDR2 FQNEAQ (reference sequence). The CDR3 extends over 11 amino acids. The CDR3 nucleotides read TGTGCCAGCAGCTTATCTGATGGCTACACCTTC. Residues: CASSLSDGYTF. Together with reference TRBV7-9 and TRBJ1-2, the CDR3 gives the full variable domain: DTGVSQNPRHKITKRGQNVTFRCDPISEHNRLYWYRQTLGQGPEFLTYFQNEAQLEKSRLLSDRFSAERPKGSFSTLEIQRTEQGDSAMYLCASSLSDGYTFGSGTRLTVV.

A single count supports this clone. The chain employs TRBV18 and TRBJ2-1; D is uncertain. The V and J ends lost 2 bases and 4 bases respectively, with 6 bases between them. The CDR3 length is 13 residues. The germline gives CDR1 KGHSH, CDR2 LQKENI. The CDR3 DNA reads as TGTGCCAGCTCACCAGCCGCATACAATGAGCAGTTCTTC. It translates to CASSPAAYNEQFF.

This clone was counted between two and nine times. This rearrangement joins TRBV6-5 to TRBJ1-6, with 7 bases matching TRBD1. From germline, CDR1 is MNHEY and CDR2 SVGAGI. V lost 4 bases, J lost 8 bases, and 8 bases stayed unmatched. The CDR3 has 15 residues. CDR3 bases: TGTGCCAGCAGTTTAACCGGGACAGCTGATTCACCCCTCCACTTT. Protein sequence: CASSLTGTADSPLHF.

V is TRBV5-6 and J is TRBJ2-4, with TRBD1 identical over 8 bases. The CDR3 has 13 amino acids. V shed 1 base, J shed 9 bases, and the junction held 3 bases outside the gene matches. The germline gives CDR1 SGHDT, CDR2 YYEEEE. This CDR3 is CASSLTGGSIQYF. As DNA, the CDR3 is TGTGCCAGCAGCTTGACAGGGGGTAGCATTCAGTACTTC.

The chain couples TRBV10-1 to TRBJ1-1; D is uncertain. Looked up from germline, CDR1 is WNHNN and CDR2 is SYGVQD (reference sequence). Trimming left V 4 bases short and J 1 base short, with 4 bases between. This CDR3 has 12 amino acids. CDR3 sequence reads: CASSGTNTEAFF. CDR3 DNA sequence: TGCGCCAGCAGTGGGACGAACACTGAAGCTTTCTTT.

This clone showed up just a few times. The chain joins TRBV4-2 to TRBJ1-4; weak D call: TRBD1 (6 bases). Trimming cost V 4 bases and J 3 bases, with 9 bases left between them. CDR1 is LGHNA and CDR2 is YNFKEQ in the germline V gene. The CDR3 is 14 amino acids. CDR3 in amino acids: CASSPTGANEKLFF. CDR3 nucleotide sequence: TGTGCCAGCAGCCCGACAGGAGCTAATGAAAAACTGTTTTTT.

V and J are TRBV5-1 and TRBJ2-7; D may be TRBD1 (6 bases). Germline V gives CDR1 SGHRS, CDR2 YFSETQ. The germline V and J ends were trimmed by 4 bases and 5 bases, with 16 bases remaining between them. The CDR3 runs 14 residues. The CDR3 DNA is TGCGCCAGCAGCCTCACCCCTGGGGGCCACGAGCAGTACTTC. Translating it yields CASSLTPGGHEQYF.

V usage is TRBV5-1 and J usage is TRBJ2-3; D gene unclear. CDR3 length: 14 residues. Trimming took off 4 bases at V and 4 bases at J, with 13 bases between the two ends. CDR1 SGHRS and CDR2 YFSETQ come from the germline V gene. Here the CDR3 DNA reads TGCGCCAGCAGCCCCTCGGCGGTCCCAGATACGCAGTATTTT. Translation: CASSPSAVPDTQYF.

CDR3 DNA sequence: TGTGCCAGCAGCGTAGGACCAGACAGGGTAGCCAAATACGAGCAGTACTTC. Encoded protein: CASSVGPDRVAKYEQYF. The genes are TRBV9 and TRBJ2-7; 7 bases match TRBD1. Germline V gene data show CDR1 as SGDLS and CDR2 as YYNGEE. Trimming took 0 bases from V and 4 from J; bases not matched to a gene: 13. The CDR3 totals 17 residues. Drawing the rest from reference TRBV9 and TRBJ2-7, the complete variable domain is DSGVTQTPKHLITATGQRVTLRCSPRSGDLSVYWYQQSLDQGLQFLIQYYNGEERAKGNILERFSAQQFPDLHSELNLSSLELGDSALYFCASSVGPDRVAKYEQYFGPGTRLTVT.

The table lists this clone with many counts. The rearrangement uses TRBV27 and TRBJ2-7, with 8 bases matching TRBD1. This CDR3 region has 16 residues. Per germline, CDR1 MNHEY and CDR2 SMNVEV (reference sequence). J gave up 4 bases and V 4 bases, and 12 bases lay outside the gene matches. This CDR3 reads CASSSSRGTGLYEQYF. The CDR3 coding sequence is TGTGCCAGCAGTTCATCGAGGGGGACAGGCCTTTACGAGCAGTACTTC.

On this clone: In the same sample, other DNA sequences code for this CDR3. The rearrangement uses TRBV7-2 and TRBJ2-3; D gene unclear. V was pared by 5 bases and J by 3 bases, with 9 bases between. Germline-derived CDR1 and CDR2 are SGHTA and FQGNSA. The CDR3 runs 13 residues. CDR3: CASSLDWTDTQYF. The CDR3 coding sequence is TGTGCCAGCAGCCTCGACTGGACAGATACGCAGTATTTT.

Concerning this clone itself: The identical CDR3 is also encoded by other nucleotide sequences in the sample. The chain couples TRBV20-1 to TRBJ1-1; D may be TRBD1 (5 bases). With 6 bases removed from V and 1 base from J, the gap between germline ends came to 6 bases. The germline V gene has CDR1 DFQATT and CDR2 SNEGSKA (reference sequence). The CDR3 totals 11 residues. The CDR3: CSADRNTEAFF. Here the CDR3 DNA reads TGCAGTGCCGACAGGAACACTGAAGCTTTCTTT.

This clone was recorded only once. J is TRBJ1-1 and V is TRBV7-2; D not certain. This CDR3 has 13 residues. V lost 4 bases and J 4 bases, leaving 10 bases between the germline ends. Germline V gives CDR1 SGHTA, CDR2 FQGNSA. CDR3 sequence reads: CASSSPMTTEAFF. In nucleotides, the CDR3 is TGTGCCAGCAGCTCCCCCATGACCACTGAAGCTTTCTTT.